The 22 T cell receptor beta chains below were found in one sample sequenced in a study of blood T cell repertoires in COVID-19. The assay was immunoSEQ multiplex PCR, and TCRdb's table has in-frame clones only and misses some. The table has about 50,000 clones, roughly nine tenths seen once. Material: peripheral blood. The receptors shown here come from a human donor in a cohort sampled during active COVID-19.

This chain joins TRBV6-6 and TRBJ2-2; 10 nucleotides line up with TRBD1. CDR3 length: 15 residues. With V trimmed by 6 bases and J by 8 bases, 9 bases remained unmatched. CDR1 MNHNY and CDR2 SVGAGI come from the germline V gene (reference sequence). The CDR3 here is CASSTLDRGPGELFF. DNA for the CDR3: TGTGCCAGCAGCACCTTAGACAGGGGGCCTGGGGAGCTGTTTTTT.

The rearrangement uses TRBV6-5 and TRBJ1-1; D not resolved. The CDR3 covers 15 residues. V lost 7 bases to trimming and J lost 2 bases, with 17 bases between them. CDR1 is MNHEY and CDR2 is SVGAGI in the germline V gene. Written as DNA, the CDR3 is TGTGCCAGCAACTCGTTCGAGAGAAGAAACACTGAAGCTTTCTTT. Translating gives CASNSFERRNTEAFF.

To note about this clone: Compared with germline, one end of the junction differs, possibly owing to a read error. The chain links TRBV3-1 (or the pseudogene TRBV3-2) to TRBJ2-1; a weak D match, TRBD2 (5 bases). The CDR3 is 12 amino acids. Germline assignment: CDR1 LGHDT and CDR2 YNNKEL (reference sequence). As DNA, the CDR3 is TGTGCCAGCAGCCCCGACTACAACGAGCAGTTCTTC. The encoded protein is CASSPDYNEQFF.

V is TRBV29-1 and J is TRBJ1-1; D unclear. The CDR3 is 13 residues long. From germline, CDR1 is SQVTM and CDR2 ANQGSEA. Trimming cost V 4 bases and J 2 bases, with 11 bases left between them. The CDR3 loop is CSVGWARNTEAFF. The CDR3 nucleotides are TGCAGCGTTGGTTGGGCCCGAAACACTGAAGCTTTCTTT.

The chain recombines TRBV19 with TRBJ2-5; TRBD2 might be the D (5 bases). Germline V gives CDR1 LNHDA, CDR2 SQIVND (reference sequence). This CDR3 has 14 residues. Deletions cut 3 bases from V and 0 bases from J, with 8 bases between. The CDR3 DNA is TGTGCCAGTAGTATTTTGAGGGACCAAGAGACCCAGTACTTC. This sequence encodes CASSILRDQETQYF.

The chain uses TRBV6-5 and TRBJ2-3, with TRBD2 as a possible D gene (6 bases). CDR1 is MNHEY, CDR2 SVGAGI, per germline. V was shortened by 6 bases and J by 1 base, with 14 bases between the two germline ends. The CDR3 spans 15 residues. The DNA of the CDR3 is TGTGCCAGCAGCCTCGGGAGCGCGGGCACAGATACGCAGTATTTT. Translated: CASSLGSAGTDTQYF.

The chain couples TRBV6-5 to TRBJ2-2; tentatively, D is TRBD2 (6 bases). Trimming took off 6 bases at V and 1 base at J, with 9 bases between the two ends. This CDR3 has 14 residues. CDR1 and CDR2 (germline): MNHEY, SVGAGI. The CDR3 spells CASRRDQNTGELFF. CDR3 coding DNA: TGTGCCAGCAGGCGGGACCAGAACACCGGGGAGCTGTTTTTT.

The gene calls are TRBV28 and TRBJ2-1, with D possibly being TRBD2 (6 bases). V dropped 7 bases and J dropped 8 bases, with 21 bases sitting between them. Germline assignment: CDR1 MDHEN and CDR2 SYDVKM. The CDR3 is 15 residues long. CDR3 region: CASTTPASATDEQFF. CDR3 bases: TGTGCCAGCACCACCCCCGCTAGCGCCACTGATGAGCAGTTCTTC. The whole variable domain, remainder taken from reference TRBV28 and TRBJ2-1, is DVKVTQSSRYLVKRTGEKVFLECVQDMDHENMFWYRQDPGLGLRLIYFSYDVKMKEKGDIPEGYSVSREKKERFSLILESASTNQTSMYLCASTTPASATDEQFFGPGTRLTVL.

The chain has TRBV12-3 or TRBV12-4 and TRBJ2-6; D unresolved. V was shortened by 7 bases and J by 1 base, with 5 bases between the two germline ends. The CDR3 totals 13 residues. The CDR3 reads CASITSGANVLTF. CDR3 coding DNA: TGTGCCAGCATCACTTCTGGGGCCAACGTCCTGACTTTC.

The chain combines TRBV19 with TRBJ1-1; possibly TRBD1 for D (5 bases). CDR1 LNHDA and CDR2 SQIVND come from the germline V gene (reference sequence). The CDR3 sequence is 14 residues long. V lost 3 bases and J 5 bases, leaving 13 bases between the germline ends. The CDR3 sequence is CASSITHGGTEAFF. CDR3 coding DNA: TGTGCCAGTAGTATTACTCACGGGGGGACTGAAGCTTTCTTT.

V gene TRBV5-1 combines with J gene TRBJ1-2; D is unresolved. The CDR3 has 14 residues. The V end was cut by 5 bases, the J end by 8 bases, with 19 bases between. The germline gives CDR1 SGHRS, CDR2 YFSETQ. CDR3 DNA: TGCGCCAGCAGTTTCCTGTTCCCGACGGGGGGCTACACCTTC. Protein: CASSFLFPTGGYTF.

This chain connects TRBV5-6 to TRBJ2-1; TRBD2 aligns across 7 bases. This CDR3 spans 15 amino acids. The ends lost 3 bases at V and 4 bases at J; junction bases unmatched: 7. Germline values: CDR1 SGHDT, CDR2 YYEEEE. CDR3 DNA: TGTGCCAGCAGCTCATGGGCGGGAGCTTACAATGAGCAGTTCTTC. Its translation is CASSSWAGAYNEQFF.

The V gene is TRBV9, the J gene TRBJ2-7; the D is unclear. With 4 bases removed from V and 3 bases from J, the gap between germline ends came to 20 bases. The CDR3 sequence is 16 residues long. Germline-derived CDR1 and CDR2 are SGDLS and YYNGEE. CDR3 DNA: TGTGCCAGCAGCTTCCCGGGTCCCCTTGACCTCTACGAGCAGTACTTC. Translated: CASSFPGPLDLYEQYF.

This chain's CDR3 is CAWTSAGGNEKLFF. The CDR3 coding sequence is TGTGCCTGGACATCGGCAGGTGGTAATGAAAAACTGTTTTTT. The gene calls are TRBV30 and TRBJ1-4; no firm D call. V lost 4 bases and J lost 4, with 13 bases in between. Germline CDR1 GTSNPN, CDR2 SVGIG (reference sequence). There are 14 residues in the CDR3.

The J gene is TRBJ2-1, the V gene TRBV18; 7 nucleotides match TRBD1. Looked up from germline, CDR1 is KGHSH and CDR2 is LQKENI. Trimming cost V 0 bases and J 8 bases; bases outside gene matches: 4. The CDR3 runs 14 residues. As DNA, the CDR3 is TGTGCCAGCTCACCACCGGACAGGCGGGATGAGCAGTTCTTC. Protein product: CASSPPDRRDEQFF. Variable domain in full (rest from reference TRBV18 and TRBJ2-1): NAGVMQNPRHLVRRRGQEARLRCSPMKGHSHVYWYRQLPEEGLKFMVYLQKENIIDESGMPKERFSAEFPKEGPSILRIQQVVRGDSAAYFCASSPPDRRDEQFFGPGTRLTVL.

This clone has just one count. The chain carries TRBV10-2 and TRBJ2-7, with 9 bases lining up with TRBD2. The CDR3 is 16 amino acids. J gave up 2 bases and V 8 bases, and 13 bases lay outside the gene matches. Germline CDR1 and CDR2: WSHSY and SAAADI. The DNA for the CDR3 is TGCGCCAGCGAAGAAGAAGGGGCGGGAGGGACCTACGAGCAGTACTTC. Translation: CASEEEGAGGTYEQYF.

The V gene is TRBV25-1, the J gene TRBJ1-4; 7 positions match TRBD1. The CDR3 is 15 residues long. Germline-derived CDR1 and CDR2 are MGHDK and SYGVNS. V lost 4 bases to trimming and J lost 3 bases; unmatched junction nucleotides: 5. The CDR3 loop is CASSVPTGPNEKLFF. CDR3 bases: TGTGCCAGCAGTGTCCCGACAGGGCCTAATGAAAAACTGTTTTTT.

The chain is built from TRBV3-1 (or the pseudogene TRBV3-2) and TRBJ2-1, with 12 bases identical to TRBD2. The V gene's germline CDR1 is LGHDT and CDR2 YNNKEL (reference sequence). This CDR3 comprises 17 residues. J gave up 10 bases and V 2 bases, and 12 bases lay outside the gene matches. As DNA, the CDR3 is TGTGCCAGCAGCCAAATTCACTCTACTAGCGGGAGGTCGGAGCAGTTCTTC. It codes for CASSQIHSTSGRSEQFF.

The J gene is TRBJ1-2, the V gene TRBV5-1, with D unclear. In germline, CDR1 is SGHRS, CDR2 YFSETQ. V lost 5 bases, J lost 3 bases, and 11 bases lay in between. This CDR3 has 13 amino acids. As DNA, the CDR3 is TGCGCCAGCAGATATGACACGGACTATGGCTACACCTTC. This sequence encodes CASRYDTDYGYTF.

A single count supports this clone. This rearrangement joins TRBV25-1 to TRBJ2-1; the match to TRBD2 covers 16 bases. Germline V gene data show CDR1 as MGHDK and CDR2 as SYGVNS. The length of the CDR3 is 18 residues. The V and J ends lost 1 base and 9 bases, in that order; junction bases with no gene match: 9. CDR3 sequence reads: CASSESPGTSGRGGEQFF. The CDR3 region has the DNA TGTGCCAGCAGTGAATCCCCGGGGACTAGCGGGAGGGGTGGTGAGCAGTTCTTC.

The chain employs TRBV19 and TRBJ2-7, with TRBD1 matching 12 bases. The CDR3 is made up of 14 amino acids. V shed 4 bases, J shed 6 bases, and the junction held 4 bases outside the gene matches. The germline V gene encodes CDR1 LNHDA and CDR2 SQIVND (reference sequence). Here the CDR3 DNA reads TGTGCCAGTAGTAAGGGGGACAGGGGGCGCGAGCAGTACTTC. It translates to CASSKGDRGREQYF.

The chain recombines TRBV5-1 with TRBJ1-1; D gene uncertain. Germline V gene data show CDR1 as SGHRS and CDR2 as YFSETQ. This CDR3 has 15 residues. With 0 bases removed from V and 0 bases from J, the gap between germline ends came to 9 bases. CDR3 coding DNA: TGCGCCAGCAGCTTGGGGTACAAGATGAACACTGAAGCTTTCTTT. Translated: CASSLGYKMNTEAFF. The full variable domain, completed using reference TRBV5-1 and TRBJ1-1, is KAGVTQTPRYLIKTRGQQVTLSCSPISGHRSVSWYQQTPGQGLQFLFEYFSETQRNKGNFPGRFSGRQFSNSRSEMNVSTLELGDSALYLCASSLGYKMNTEAFFGQGTRLTVV.